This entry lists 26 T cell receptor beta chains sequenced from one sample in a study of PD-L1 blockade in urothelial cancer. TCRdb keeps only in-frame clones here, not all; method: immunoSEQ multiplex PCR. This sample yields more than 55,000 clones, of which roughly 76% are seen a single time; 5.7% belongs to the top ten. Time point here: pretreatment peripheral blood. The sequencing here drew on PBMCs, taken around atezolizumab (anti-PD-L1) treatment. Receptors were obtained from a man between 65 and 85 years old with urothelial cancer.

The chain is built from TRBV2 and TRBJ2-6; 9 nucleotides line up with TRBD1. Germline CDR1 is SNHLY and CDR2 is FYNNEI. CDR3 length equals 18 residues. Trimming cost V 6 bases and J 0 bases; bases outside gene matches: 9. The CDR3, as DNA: TGTGCCAGCAGAACCCTACAGGGGGCGGCCTCTGGGGCCAACGTCCTGACTTTC. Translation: CASRTLQGAASGANVLTF.

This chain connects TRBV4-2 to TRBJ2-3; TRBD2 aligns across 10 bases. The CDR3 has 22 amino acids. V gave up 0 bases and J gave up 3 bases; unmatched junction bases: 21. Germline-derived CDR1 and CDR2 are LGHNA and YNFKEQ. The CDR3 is CASSQDLRSGRAGRPATDTQYF. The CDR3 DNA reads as TGTGCCAGCAGCCAAGATCTTCGAAGCGGGAGGGCCGGGCGTCCAGCTACAGATACGCAGTATTTT.

For the CDR3, the DNA is TGTGCCAGCAGTGAACCTGCACAGGTTAGGAATCAGCCCCAGCATTTT. As protein: CASSEPAQVRNQPQHF. The chain carries TRBV6-1 and TRBJ1-5; perhaps TRBD1 as D (5 bases). The CDR3 has 16 amino acids. Trimming took 2 bases from V and 4 from J, leaving 15 bases between them. Germline loops: CDR1 MNHNS, CDR2 SASEGT.

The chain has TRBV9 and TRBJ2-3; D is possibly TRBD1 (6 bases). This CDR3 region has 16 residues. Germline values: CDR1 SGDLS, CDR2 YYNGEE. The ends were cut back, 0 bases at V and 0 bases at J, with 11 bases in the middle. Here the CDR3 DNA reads TGTGCCAGCAGCGTAGGTGGGGGACATAGCACAGATACGCAGTATTTT. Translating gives CASSVGGGHSTDTQYF. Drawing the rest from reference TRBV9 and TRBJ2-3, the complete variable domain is DSGVTQTPKHLITATGQRVTLRCSPRSGDLSVYWYQQSLDQGLQFLIQYYNGEERAKGNILERFSAQQFPDLHSELNLSSLELGDSALYFCASSVGGGHSTDTQYFGPGTRLTVL.

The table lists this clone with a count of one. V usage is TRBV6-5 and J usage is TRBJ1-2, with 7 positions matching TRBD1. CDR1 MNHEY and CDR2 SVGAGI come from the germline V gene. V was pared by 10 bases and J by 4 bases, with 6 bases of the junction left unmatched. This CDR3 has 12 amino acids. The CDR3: CAIRTGTYGYTF. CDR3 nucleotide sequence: TGTGCCATCCGGACAGGAACCTATGGCTACACCTTC.

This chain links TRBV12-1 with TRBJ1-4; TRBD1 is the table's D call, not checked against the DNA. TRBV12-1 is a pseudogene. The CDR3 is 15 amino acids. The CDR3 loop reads CASRLGTGGLEKLFF. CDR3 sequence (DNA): TGTGCCAGCAGGCTCGGGACAGGGGGCCTTGAAAAACTGTTTTTT.

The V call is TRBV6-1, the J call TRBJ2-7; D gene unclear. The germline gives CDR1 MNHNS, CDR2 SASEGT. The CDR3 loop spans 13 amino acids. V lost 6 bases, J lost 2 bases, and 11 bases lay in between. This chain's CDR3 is CASRIGYTYEQYF. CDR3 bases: TGTGCCAGCAGGATCGGTTATACCTACGAGCAGTACTTC.

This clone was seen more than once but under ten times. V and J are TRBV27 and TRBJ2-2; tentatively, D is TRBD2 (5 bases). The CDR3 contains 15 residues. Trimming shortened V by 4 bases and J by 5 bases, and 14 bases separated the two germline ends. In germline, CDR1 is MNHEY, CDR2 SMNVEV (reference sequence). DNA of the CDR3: TGTGCCAGCAGTTCCCCCAGCAGAGGGACCGGGGAGCTGTTTTTT. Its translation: CASSSPSRGTGELFF.

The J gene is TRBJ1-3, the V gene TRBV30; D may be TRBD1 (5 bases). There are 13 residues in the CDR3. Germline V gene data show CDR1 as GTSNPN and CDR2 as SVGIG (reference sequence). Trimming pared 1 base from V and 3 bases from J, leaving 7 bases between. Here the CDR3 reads CAWSGDYGNTIYF. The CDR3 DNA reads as TGTGCCTGGAGTGGGGACTATGGAAACACCATATATTTT.

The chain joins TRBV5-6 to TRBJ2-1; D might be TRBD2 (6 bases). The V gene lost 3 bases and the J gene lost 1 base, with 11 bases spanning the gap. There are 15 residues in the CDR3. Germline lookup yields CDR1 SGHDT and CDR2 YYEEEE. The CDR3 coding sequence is TGTGCCAGCAGCTCGACTAGTAGGTCCTACAATGAGCAGTTCTTC. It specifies CASSSTSRSYNEQFF. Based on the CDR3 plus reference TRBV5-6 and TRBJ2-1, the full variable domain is DAGVTQSPTHLIKTRGQQVTLRCSPKSGHDTVSWYQQALGQGPQFIFQYYEEEERQRGNFPDRFSGHQFPNYSSELNVNALLLGDSALYLCASSSTSRSYNEQFFGPGTRLTVL.

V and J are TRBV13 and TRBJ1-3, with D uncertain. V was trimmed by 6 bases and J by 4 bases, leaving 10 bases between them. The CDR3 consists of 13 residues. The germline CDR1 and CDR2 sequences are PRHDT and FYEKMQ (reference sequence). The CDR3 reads CASRSRTGNTIYF. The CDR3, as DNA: TGTGCCAGCAGATCCCGAACAGGAAACACCATATATTTT.

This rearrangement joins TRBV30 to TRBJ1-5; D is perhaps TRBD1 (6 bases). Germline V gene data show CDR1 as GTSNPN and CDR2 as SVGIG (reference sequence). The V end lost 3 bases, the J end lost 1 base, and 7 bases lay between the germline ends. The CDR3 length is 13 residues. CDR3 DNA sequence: TGTGCCTGGAGACAGGGAAGCAATCAGCCCCAGCATTTT. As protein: CAWRQGSNQPQHF.

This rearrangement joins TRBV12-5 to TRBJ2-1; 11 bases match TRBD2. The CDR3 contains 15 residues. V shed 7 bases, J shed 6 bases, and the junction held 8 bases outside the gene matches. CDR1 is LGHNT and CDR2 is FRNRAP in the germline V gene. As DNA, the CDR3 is TGTGCTAGTGCACGGAAGACTAGCGGGGTCAATGAGCAGTTCTTC. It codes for CASARKTSGVNEQFF.

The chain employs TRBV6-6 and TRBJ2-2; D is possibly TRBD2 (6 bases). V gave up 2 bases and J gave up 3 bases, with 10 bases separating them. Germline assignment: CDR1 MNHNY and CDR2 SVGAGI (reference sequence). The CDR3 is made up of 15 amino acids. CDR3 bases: TGTGCCAGCAGTTACGAGGGAGGCGACACCGGGGAGCTGTTTTTT. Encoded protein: CASSYEGGDTGELFF.

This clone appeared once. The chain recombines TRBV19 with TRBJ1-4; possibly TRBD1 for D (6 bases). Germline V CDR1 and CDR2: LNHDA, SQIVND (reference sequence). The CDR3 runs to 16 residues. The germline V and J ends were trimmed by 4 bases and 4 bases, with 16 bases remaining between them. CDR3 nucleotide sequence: TGTGCCAGTAGTACTCCCAGGGGCGGAGGTAATGAAAAACTGTTTTTT. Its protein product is CASSTPRGGGNEKLFF. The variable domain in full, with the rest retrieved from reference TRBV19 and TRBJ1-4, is DGGITQSPKYLFRKEGQNVTLSCEQNLNHDAMYWYRQDPGQGLRLIYYSQIVNDFQKGDIAEGYSVSREKKESFPLTVTSAQKNPTAFYLCASSTPRGGGNEKLFFGSGTQLSVL.

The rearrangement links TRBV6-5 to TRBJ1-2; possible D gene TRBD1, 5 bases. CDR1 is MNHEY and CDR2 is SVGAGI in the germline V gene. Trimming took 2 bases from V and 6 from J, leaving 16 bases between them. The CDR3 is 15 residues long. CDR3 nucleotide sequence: TGTGCCAGCAGTTACAGCCAGGGCTTGTTGAATGGCTACACCTTC. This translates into CASSYSQGLLNGYTF.

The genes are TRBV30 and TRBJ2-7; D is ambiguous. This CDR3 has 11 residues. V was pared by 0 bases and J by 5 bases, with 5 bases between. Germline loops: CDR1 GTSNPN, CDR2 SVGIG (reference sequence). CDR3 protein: CAWSVVDEQYF. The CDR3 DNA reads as TGTGCCTGGAGTGTGGTAGACGAGCAGTACTTC.

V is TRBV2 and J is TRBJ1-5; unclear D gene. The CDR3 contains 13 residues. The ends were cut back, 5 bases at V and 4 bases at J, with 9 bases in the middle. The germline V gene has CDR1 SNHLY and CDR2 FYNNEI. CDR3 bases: TGTGCCAGCAGTAGCGAGGTTAATCAGCCCCAGCATTTT. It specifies CASSSEVNQPQHF.

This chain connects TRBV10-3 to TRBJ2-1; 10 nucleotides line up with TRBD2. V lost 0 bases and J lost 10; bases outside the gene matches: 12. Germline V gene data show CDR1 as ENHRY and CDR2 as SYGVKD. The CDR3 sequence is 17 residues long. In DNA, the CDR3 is TGTGCCATCAGTGAGTCGTTAGCGGGAGGACTCTCCCAAGAGCAGTTCTTC. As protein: CAISESLAGGLSQEQFF.

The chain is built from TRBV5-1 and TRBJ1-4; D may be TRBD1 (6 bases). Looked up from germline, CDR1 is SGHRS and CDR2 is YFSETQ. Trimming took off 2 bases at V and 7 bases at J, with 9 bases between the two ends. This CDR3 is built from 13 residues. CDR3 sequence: CASSLQGSEKLFF. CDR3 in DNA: TGCGCCAGCAGCTTACAGGGATCTGAAAAACTGTTTTTT.

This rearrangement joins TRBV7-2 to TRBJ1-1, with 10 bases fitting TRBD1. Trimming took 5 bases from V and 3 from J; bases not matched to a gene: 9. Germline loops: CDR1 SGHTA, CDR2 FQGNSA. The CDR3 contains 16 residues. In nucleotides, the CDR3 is TGTGCCAGCAGCCTCTCCCGGGACAGGGGCTACACTGAAGCTTTCTTT. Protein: CASSLSRDRGYTEAFF.

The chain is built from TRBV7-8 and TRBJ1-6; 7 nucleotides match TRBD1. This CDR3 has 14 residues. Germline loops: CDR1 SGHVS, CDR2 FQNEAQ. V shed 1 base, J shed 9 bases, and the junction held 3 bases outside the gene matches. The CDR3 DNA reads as TGTGCCAGCAGCTTAGAGGGGGCGAGTTCACCCCTCCACTTT. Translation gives CASSLEGASSPLHF.

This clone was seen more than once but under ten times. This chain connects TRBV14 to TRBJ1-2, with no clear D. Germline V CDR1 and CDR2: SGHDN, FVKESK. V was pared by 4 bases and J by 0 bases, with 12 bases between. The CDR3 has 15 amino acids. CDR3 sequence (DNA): TGTGCCAGCAGCCCCGATGGCCAGGCTAACTATGGCTACACCTTC. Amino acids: CASSPDGQANYGYTF.

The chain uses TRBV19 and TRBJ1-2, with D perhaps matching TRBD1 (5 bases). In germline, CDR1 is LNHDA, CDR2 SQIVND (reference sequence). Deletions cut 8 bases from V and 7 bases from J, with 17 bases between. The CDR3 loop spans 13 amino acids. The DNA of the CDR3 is TGTGCCAGTTCCCAGGGTCAACCGTCTGGCTACACCTTC. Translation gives CASSQGQPSGYTF.

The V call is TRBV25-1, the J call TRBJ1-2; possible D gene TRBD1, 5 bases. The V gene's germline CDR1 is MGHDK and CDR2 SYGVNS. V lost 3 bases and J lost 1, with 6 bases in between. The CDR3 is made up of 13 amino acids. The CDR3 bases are TGTGCCAGCAGTGACAGGGTTAACTATGGCTACACCTTC. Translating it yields CASSDRVNYGYTF.

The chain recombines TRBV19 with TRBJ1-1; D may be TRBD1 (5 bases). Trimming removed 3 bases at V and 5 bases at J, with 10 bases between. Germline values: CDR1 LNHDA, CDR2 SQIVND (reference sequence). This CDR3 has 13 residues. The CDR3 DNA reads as TGTGCCAGTAGTATGCAGGGAAGGACTGAAGCTTTCTTT. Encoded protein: CASSMQGRTEAFF.